This TCR beta chain originates from a study of blood T cell repertoires in COVID-19. Study background: The United States, Italy and Spain provided the acute and convalescent COVID-19 samples.

In the source study's methods: Nucleated cell counts were estimated from reference gene primer amplification. The table came from immunoSEQ multiplex PCR; TCRdb's copy has only in-frame clones and leaves some out. That table is the source of V, J and clone size, and D and trimming were worked out from the DNA. The sample lists fewer than 250,000 clones; around four fifths were seen once. Sequenced sample: peripheral blood. The sequence was obtained from a man aged 45 to 65 with acute or convalescent COVID-19.

CDR3: CASSPRQGMRGGLSDTEAFF. For the CDR3, the DNA is TGTGCCAGCTCACCCAGACAGGGGATGAGAGGTGGCCTGTCGGACACTGAAGCTTTCTTT. The genes are TRBV18 and TRBJ1-1, with TRBD1 matching over 8 bases. In germline, CDR1 is KGHSH, CDR2 LQKENI. After removal of 3 bases from V and 3 bases from J, the junction contained 21 bases not matched to a gene. The CDR3 loop spans 20 amino acids.